This TCR beta chain was observed in a study of Tregs in tolerant kidney transplant recipients. The data were produced by immunoSEQ multiplex PCR, yet TCRdb's version contains in-frame clones alone and is incomplete. The repertoire includes tens of thousands of clones, over 85% of them detected once, and 4.7% sits in the top ten. V was pared by 2 bases and J by 0 bases, with 8 bases between. This CDR3 has 15 residues. Germline V gene sequence: CDR1 MNHEY, CDR2 SMNVEV (reference sequence). Details on this clone: The antigen remains undetermined.

Points from the study as a whole: Tregs expanded with activated donor B cells seemed most donor-specific. Few patients were studied, so findings need validation in larger groups.

Thawed PBMCs were FACS-sorted into unstimulated CD4+CD25+CD127- regulatory T cells, CD4+CD25- non-regulatory cells, CD4 and CD8 cells. The sequence derives from a human donor in good health. The V and J genes are TRBV27 and TRBJ1-5; D is undetermined. What was sequenced was CD8+ T cells from blood. CDR3 DNA sequence: TGTGCCAGCAGTTTAGGAACATATAGCAATCAGCCCCAGCATTTT. Protein product: CASSLGTYSNQPQHF.